A single T cell receptor beta chain is shown here with its context. Antigen: not known. This record comes from a study of CD8+ T cells in alopecia areata. Across the study: Those treated were given oral tofacitinib at 5 to 10 mg twice daily.

cDNA reverse transcribed from extracted RNA served as the sequencing template. Profiling relied on immunoSEQ multiplex PCR, and the TCRdb table lists in-frame clones only, not all of them. The sample carries 160,000 or so clones, about 66% recorded once. The V segment lost 3 bases and the J segment 2 bases; nucleotides outside the gene matches: 4. The CDR3 has 14 residues. The germline V gene has CDR1 LNHNV and CDR2 YYDKDF (reference sequence). Study-level results: Scalp sequencing captures resident alphabeta T cells of normal skin too.

The sequence derives from a human donor with alopecia areata. This sample comprised CD8+ T cells sorted from blood, obtained at week 0. This chain joins TRBV15 and TRBJ2-7, with TRBD2 matching 7 bases. The CDR3 reads CATSSRGTTYEQYF. The CDR3 region has the DNA TGTGCCACCAGCAGTCGTGGGACTACCTACGAGCAGTACTTC.